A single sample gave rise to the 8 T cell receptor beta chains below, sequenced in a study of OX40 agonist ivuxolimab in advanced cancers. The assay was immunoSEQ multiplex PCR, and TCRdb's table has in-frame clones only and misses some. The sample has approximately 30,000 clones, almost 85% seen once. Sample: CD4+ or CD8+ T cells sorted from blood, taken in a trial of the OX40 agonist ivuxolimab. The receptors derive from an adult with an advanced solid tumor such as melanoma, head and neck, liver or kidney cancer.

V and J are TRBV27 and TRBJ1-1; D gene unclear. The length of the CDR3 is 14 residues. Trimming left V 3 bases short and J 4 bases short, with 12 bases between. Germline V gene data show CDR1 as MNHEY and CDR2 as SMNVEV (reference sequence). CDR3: CASSLVLPGTEAFF. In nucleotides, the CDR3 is TGTGCCAGCAGTTTGGTACTGCCTGGCACTGAAGCTTTCTTT.

In DNA form, the CDR3 reads TGTGCCAGCAGCTTGCAGGGCATCCAAGAGACCCAGTACTTC. Amino acids: CASSLQGIQETQYF. The J gene is TRBJ2-5, the V gene TRBV7-9; tentatively, D is TRBD1 (5 bases). The CDR3 is 14 amino acids. V lost 3 bases and J 1 base, leaving 9 bases between the germline ends. Germline CDR1 is SEHNR and CDR2 is FQNEAQ (reference sequence).

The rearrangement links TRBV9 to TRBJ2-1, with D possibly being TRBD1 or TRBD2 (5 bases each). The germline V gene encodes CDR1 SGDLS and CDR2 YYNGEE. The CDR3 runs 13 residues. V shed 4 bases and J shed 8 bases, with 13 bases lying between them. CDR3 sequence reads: CASSPSGPHEQFF. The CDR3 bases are TGTGCCAGCAGCCCTTCGGGGCCTCATGAGCAGTTCTTC.

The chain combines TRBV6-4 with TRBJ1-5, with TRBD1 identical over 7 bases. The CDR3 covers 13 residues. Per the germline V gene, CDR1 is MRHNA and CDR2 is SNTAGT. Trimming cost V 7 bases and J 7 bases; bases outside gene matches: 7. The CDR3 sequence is CASMKGRGQPQHF. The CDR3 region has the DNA TGTGCCAGCATGAAGGGCAGGGGGCAGCCCCAGCATTTT.

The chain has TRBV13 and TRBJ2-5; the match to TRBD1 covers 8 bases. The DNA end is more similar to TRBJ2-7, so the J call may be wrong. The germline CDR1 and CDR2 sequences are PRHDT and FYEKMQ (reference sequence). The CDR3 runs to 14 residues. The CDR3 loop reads CASSPGQGIYEQYF. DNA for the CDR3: TGTGCCAGCAGCCCCGGACAGGGAATTTACGAGCAGTACTTC.

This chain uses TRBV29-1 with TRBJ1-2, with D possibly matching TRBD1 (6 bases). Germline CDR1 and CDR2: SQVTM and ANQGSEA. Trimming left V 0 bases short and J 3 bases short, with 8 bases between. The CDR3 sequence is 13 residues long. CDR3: CSVEEGGDYGYTF. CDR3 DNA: TGCAGCGTTGAAGAAGGGGGAGACTATGGCTACACCTTC.

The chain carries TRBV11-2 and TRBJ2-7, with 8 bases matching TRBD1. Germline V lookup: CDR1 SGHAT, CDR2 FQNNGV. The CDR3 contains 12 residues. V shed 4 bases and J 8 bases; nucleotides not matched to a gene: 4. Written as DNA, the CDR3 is TGTGCCAGCAGCTCGGACAGGGATAAGCAGTACTTC. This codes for CASSSDRDKQYF.

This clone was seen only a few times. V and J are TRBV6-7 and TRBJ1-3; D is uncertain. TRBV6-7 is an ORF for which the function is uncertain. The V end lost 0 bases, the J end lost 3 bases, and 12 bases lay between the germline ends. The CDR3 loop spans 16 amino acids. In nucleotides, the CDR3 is TGTGCCAGCAGTTACTCGCATGCGCACGATGGAAACACCATATATTTT. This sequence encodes CASSYSHAHDGNTIYF.